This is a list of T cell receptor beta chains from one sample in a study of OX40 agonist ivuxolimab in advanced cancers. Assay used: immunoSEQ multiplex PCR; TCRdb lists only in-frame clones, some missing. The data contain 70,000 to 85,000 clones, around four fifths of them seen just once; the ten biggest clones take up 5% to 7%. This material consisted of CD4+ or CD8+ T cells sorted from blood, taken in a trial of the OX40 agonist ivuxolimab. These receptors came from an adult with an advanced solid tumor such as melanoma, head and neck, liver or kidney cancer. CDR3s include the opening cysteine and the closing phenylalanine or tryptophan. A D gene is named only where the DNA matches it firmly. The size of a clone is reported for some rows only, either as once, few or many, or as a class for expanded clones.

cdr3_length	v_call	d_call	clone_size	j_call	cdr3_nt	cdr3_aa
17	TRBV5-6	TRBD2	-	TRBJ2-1	TGTGCCAGCAGCTTAACCCCAACTAGCGGGAGATCAGGGGAGCAGTTCTTC	CASSLTPTSGRSGEQFF
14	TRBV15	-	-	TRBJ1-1	TGTGCCACCAGCAGAGGGACAGCGAACACTGAAGCTTTCTTT	CATSRGTANTEAFF
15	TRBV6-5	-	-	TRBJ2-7	TGTGCCAGCAGTCTTTCCCCTGACATTCCCTACGAGCAGTACTTC	CASSLSPDIPYEQYF
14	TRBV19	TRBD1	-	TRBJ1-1	TGTGCCAGTAGTAAGGGACAGTTGAAGACTGAAGCTTTCTTT	CASSKGQLKTEAFF
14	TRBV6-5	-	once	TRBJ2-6	TGTGCCAGCAGTTCCCTCTCTGGGGCCAACGTCCTGACTTTC	CASSSLSGANVLTF
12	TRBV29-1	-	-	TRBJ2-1	TGCAGCGTTGAAGAGGACTCCAATGAGCAGTTCTTC	CSVEEDSNEQFF
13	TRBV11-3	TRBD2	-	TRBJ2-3	TGTGCCAGCAGTTCCGGGGGGGGAGATACGCAGTATTTT	CASSSGGGDTQYF
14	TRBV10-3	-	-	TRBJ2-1	TGTGCCATCAGTGCGGAACCGACCTACAATGAGCAGTTCTTC	CAISAEPTYNEQFF
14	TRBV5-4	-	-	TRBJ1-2	TGTGCCAGCAGCGCAGAGACAGGAGTCTATGGCTACACCTTC	CASSAETGVYGYTF
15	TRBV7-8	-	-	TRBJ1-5	TGTGCCAGCAGCTTAGTTGTTACAACTAATCAGCCCCAGCATTTT	CASSLVVTTNQPQHF
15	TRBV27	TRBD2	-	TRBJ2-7	TGTGCCAGCAGTCCGTCCTGGGCGGGAGATCGCGAGCAGTACTTC	CASSPSWAGDREQYF
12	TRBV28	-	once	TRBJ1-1	TGTGCCAGCAGTTTCAGTGCGACTGAAGCCTTCTTT	CASSFSATEAFF
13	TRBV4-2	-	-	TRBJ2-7	TGTGCCAGCTCTCCTAGCGTACGATACGAGCAGTACTTC	CASSPSVRYEQYF
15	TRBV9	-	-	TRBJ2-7	TGTGCCAGCAGCGTAGGTTGGGGACAAACCTACGAGCAGTACTTC	CASSVGWGQTYEQYF
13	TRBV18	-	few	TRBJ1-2	TGTGCCAGCTCACCCTCACGTACGGATGGCTACACCTTC	CASSPSRTDGYTF
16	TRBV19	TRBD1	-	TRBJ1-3	TGTGCCAGTACCTACGGGACAGGCGTCTCTGGAAACACCATATATTTT	CASTYGTGVSGNTIYF
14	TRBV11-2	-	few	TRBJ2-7	TGTGCCAGCAGCTTAGACTCCGGGACAAGCGAGCAGTACTTC	CASSLDSGTSEQYF
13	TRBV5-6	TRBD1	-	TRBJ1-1	TGTGCCAGCAGCCCGGGACAGTTTCGTGAAGCTTTCTTT	CASSPGQFREAFF
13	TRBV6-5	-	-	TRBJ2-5	TGTGCCAGCACCCCAGGGATTCAAGAGACCCAGTACTTC	CASTPGIQETQYF
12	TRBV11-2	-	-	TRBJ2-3	TGTGCCAGCAGCCCGAGCACAGATACGCAGTATTTT	CASSPSTDTQYF
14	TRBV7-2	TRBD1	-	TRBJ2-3	TGTGCCAGCAGCTTGGGGACAGGGGCTCCCACGCAGTATTTT	CASSLGTGAPTQYF
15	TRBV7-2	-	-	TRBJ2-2	TGTGCCAGCAGCGCCTGGGACACCAACACCGGGGAGCTGTTTTTT	CASSAWDTNTGELFF
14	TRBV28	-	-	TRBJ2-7	TGTGCCAGCAGCCCCCCCCGACTAGCCTACGAGCAGTACTTC	CASSPPRLAYEQYF
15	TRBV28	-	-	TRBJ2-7	TGTGCCAGCAGGAAAGGTCGTACTCGGGGCGACGAGCAGTACTTC	CASRKGRTRGDEQYF
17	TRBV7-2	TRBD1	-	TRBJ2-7	TGTGCCAGCAGCTTAGCCTCTACAGGACAGGGGTTCTACGAGCAGTACTTC	CASSLASTGQGFYEQYF
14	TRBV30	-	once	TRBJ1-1	TGTGCCTGGAGTGAGGACGGTCTGAACACTGAAGCTTTCTTT	CAWSEDGLNTEAFF
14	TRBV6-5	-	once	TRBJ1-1	TGTGCCAGCAGTTACTATGGACAGAACACTGAAGCTTTCTTT	CASSYYGQNTEAFF
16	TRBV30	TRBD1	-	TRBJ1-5	TGTGCCTGGAGTCGGGACAGGGGTGGCGGGGATCAGCCCCAGCATTTT	CAWSRDRGGGDQPQHF
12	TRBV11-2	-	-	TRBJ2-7	TGTGCCAGCAGCTTATCCCTCCCCGAGCAGTACTTC	CASSLSLPEQYF
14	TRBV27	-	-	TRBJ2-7	TGTGCCAGCAGTTTATCGTGGAGCTCCTACGAGCAGTACTTC	CASSLSWSSYEQYF
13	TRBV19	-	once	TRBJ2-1	TGTGCCAGTAGTAAACGAGCCGGCGATGAGCAGTTCTTC	CASSKRAGDEQFF
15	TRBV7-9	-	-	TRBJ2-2	TGTGCCAGCAGCTTAGAAAGGGTTCAGTCCGGGGAGCTGTTTTTT	CASSLERVQSGELFF
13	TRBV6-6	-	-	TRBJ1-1	TGTGCCAGCAGTTACCTTACCCACACTGAAGCTTTCTTT	CASSYLTHTEAFF
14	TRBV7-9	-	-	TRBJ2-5	TGTGCCAGCAGCCAAAAGGTAACAGAAGAGACCCAGTACTTC	CASSQKVTEETQYF
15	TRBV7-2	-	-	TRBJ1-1	TGTGCCAGCGGCGGGCGGGGCGCCATGAACACTGAAGCTTTCTTT	CASGGRGAMNTEAFF
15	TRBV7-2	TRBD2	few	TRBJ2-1	TGTGCCAGCAGCTTAGATCCAGCGGGAGTTAATGAGCAGTTCTTC	CASSLDPAGVNEQFF
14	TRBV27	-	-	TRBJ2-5	TGTGCCAGCAGTTTAGGATCGGGTGACAGTGAATTTTACTTC	CASSLGSGDSEFYF
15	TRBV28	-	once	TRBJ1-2	TGTGCCAGCACCGACCCCACCGGGGGGGCGCGGGGCTACACCTTC	CASTDPTGGARGYTF
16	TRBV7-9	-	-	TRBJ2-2	TGTGCCAGCACGCAGATACTAGACGCGAACACCGGGGAGCTGTTTTTT	CASTQILDANTGELFF
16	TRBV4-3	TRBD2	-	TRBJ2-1	TGCGCCAGCAGCCAGACGGGAGCGGGAGCTTACAATGAGCAGTTCTTC	CASSQTGAGAYNEQFF
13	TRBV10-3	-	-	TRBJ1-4	TGTGCCATCAGTGAGGGGGGGAATGAAAAACTGTTTTTT	CAISEGGNEKLFF
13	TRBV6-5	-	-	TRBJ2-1	TGTGCCAGCAGTTACTCCCCGATAAATGAGCAGTTCTTC	CASSYSPINEQFF
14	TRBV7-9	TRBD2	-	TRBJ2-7	TGTGCCAGCAGCCTAGCGGGAGGCCGTTACGAGCAGTACTTC	CASSLAGGRYEQYF
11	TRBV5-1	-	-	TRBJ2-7	TGCGCCAGCAGCTTCGGGGTAGAGCAGTACTTC	CASSFGVEQYF